Below, 16 T cell receptor beta chains from the same sample are listed, as sequenced in a study of T cell changes during pregnancy in multiple sclerosis. Libraries were prepared by immunoSEQ multiplex PCR; TCRdb keeps only in-frame clonotypes and omits some of them. The sample consists of some 46,000 clones, 92% of them appearing once. The specimen was CD4+ T cells from peripheral blood mononuclear cells, collected after pregnancy. The receptors derive from a female donor with multiple sclerosis, enrolled in a pregnancy study.

The chain has TRBV28 and TRBJ1-1, with TRBD1 identical over 7 bases. The J segment lost 1 base and the V segment lost 5 bases, leaving 4 bases of the junction unmatched. This CDR3 contains 14 residues. Germline CDR1 is MDHEN and CDR2 is SYDVKM. CDR3 in DNA: TGTGCCAGCAGTCAGGGACAGTGGAACACTGAAGCTTTCTTT. Translating it yields CASSQGQWNTEAFF.

The chain joins TRBV5-1 to TRBJ2-2, with 8 bases matching TRBD2. Losses at the gene ends were 5 bases for V and 0 bases for J; bases not matched to a gene: 3. The CDR3 is 15 residues long. CDR1 and CDR2 (germline): SGHRS, YFSETQ. The CDR3 bases are TGCGCCAGCAGTCCTAGCGGGCCGAACACCGGGGAGCTGTTTTTT. Amino acids: CASSPSGPNTGELFF.

This sequence joins TRBV11-2 and TRBJ1-1, with D maybe TRBD1 (5 bases). Trimming removed 2 bases at V and 1 base at J, with 20 bases between. Germline V lookup: CDR1 SGHAT, CDR2 FQNNGV. The CDR3 length is 18 residues. As DNA, the CDR3 is TGTGCCAGCAGCTTAAAAGTTTCAGGGTGGGGTAGGAACACTGAAGCTTTCTTT. Translation gives CASSLKVSGWGRNTEAFF.

The chain has TRBV2 and TRBJ1-1; D possibly corresponds to TRBD1 (5 bases). V was cut by 6 bases and J by 3 bases, with 17 bases left in between. The CDR3 loop spans 15 amino acids. Looked up from germline, CDR1 is SNHLY and CDR2 is FYNNEI. CDR3 DNA: TGTGCCAGCAGAATGACCAATGGGGCGTACACTGAAGCTTTCTTT. As protein: CASRMTNGAYTEAFF.

This chain connects TRBV28 to TRBJ2-7; TRBD2 matches at 14 bases. This CDR3 region has 17 residues. In germline, CDR1 is MDHEN, CDR2 SYDVKM. V shed 0 bases, J shed 5 bases, and the junction held 6 bases outside the gene matches. The CDR3, as DNA: TGTGCCAGCAGTTTATGGCCGGGACTAGCGGGAGTGCACGAGCAGTACTTC. Translation gives CASSLWPGLAGVHEQYF.

CDR3 DNA sequence: TGTGCCAGCAGCTTAGAGGGAGGCAGTGCCTACGAGCAGTACTTC. The encoded protein is CASSLEGGSAYEQYF. This chain joins TRBV7-2 and TRBJ2-7; weak D call: TRBD2 (6 bases). The CDR3 extends over 15 amino acids. Germline V lookup: CDR1 SGHTA, CDR2 FQGNSA. The V end lost 1 base, the J end lost 2 bases, and 12 bases lay between the germline ends.

The chain couples TRBV5-6 to TRBJ1-1; D is ambiguous. This CDR3 contains 14 residues. V lost 4 bases to trimming and J lost 2 bases, with 12 bases between them. Germline CDR1 SGHDT, CDR2 YYEEEE. The CDR3 loop reads CASSLRGPNTEAFF. The CDR3 DNA follows: TGTGCCAGCAGCCTCCGCGGCCCCAACACTGAAGCTTTCTTT.

This chain's CDR3 is CASSQATGGYYGYTF. The CDR3 nucleotides are TGTGCCAGCAGCCAGGCGACAGGGGGCTACTATGGCTACACCTTC. V and J are TRBV14 and TRBJ1-2; 10 bases line up with TRBD1. J gave up 3 bases and V 3 bases, and 4 bases lay outside the gene matches. The CDR3 runs to 15 residues. CDR1 is SGHDN, CDR2 FVKESK, per germline.

The CDR3: CASRSSGRATAGELFF. The CDR3 coding sequence is TGTGCCAGCAGATCTAGCGGGAGGGCCACCGCCGGGGAGCTGTTTTTT. The V call is TRBV6-6, the J call TRBJ2-2; the match to TRBD2 covers 12 bases. Germline CDR1 is MNHNY and CDR2 is SVGAGI (reference sequence). The CDR3 extends over 16 amino acids. V shed 6 bases and J 6 bases; nucleotides not matched to a gene: 8.

This clone is a singleton in its sample. The rearrangement links TRBV4-3 to TRBJ1-5; D is undetermined. V was cut by 3 bases and J by 4 bases, with 13 bases left in between. This CDR3 is built from 15 residues. Per the germline V gene, CDR1 is LGHNA and CDR2 is YSLEER. The CDR3 DNA reads as TGCGCCAGCAGCCACGTGGGTTCGGGGAATCAGCCCCAGCATTTT. Protein product: CASSHVGSGNQPQHF.

The chain carries TRBV5-1 and TRBJ2-1; D is uncertain. The CDR3 totals 14 residues. Germline-derived CDR1 and CDR2 are SGHRS and YFSETQ. V lost 3 bases to trimming and J lost 0 bases, with 7 bases between them. Here the CDR3 reads CASSSTYSYNEQFF. Here the CDR3 DNA reads TGCGCCAGCAGCTCCACCTACTCCTACAATGAGCAGTTCTTC.

The chain has TRBV7-9 and TRBJ1-1; D remains unclear. The V end lost 5 bases, the J end lost 6 bases, and 19 bases lay between the germline ends. The length of the CDR3 is 15 residues. Germline values: CDR1 SEHNR, CDR2 FQNEAQ (reference sequence). CDR3 DNA: TGTGCCAGCAGCGCAAATCCCGTAAGTGAGGCTGAAGCTTTCTTT. Encoded protein: CASSANPVSEAEAFF.

The rearrangement uses TRBV11-2 and TRBJ2-7; 13 positions match TRBD2. CDR1 and CDR2 (germline): SGHAT, FQNNGV. This CDR3 spans 17 amino acids. V shed 6 bases, J shed 0 bases, and the junction held 8 bases outside the gene matches. The CDR3 loop reads CASRFGTSGVSSYEQYF. CDR3 bases: TGTGCCAGCAGGTTCGGGACTAGCGGGGTGAGCTCCTACGAGCAGTACTTC. The full variable domain, in which reference TRBV11-2 and TRBJ2-7 provide the parts outside the CDR3, is EAGVAQSPRYKIIEKRQSVAFWCNPISGHATLYWYQQILGQGPKLLIQFQNNGVVDDSQLPKDRFSAERLKGVDSTLKIQPAKLEDSAVYLCASRFGTSGVSSYEQYFGPGTRLTVT.

J is TRBJ1-2 and V is TRBV4-1; 10 bases map to TRBD1. Losses at the gene ends were 2 bases for V and 4 bases for J; bases not matched to a gene: 13. The CDR3 runs 18 residues. Germline CDR1 MGHRA, CDR2 YSYEKL. This chain's CDR3 is CASSQTPPGTGESYGYTF. The CDR3 DNA reads TGCGCCAGCAGCCAAACCCCCCCCGGGACAGGGGAATCCTATGGCTACACCTTC.

The chain has TRBV19 and TRBJ2-1; 9 bases map to TRBD2. Germline V gene data show CDR1 as LNHDA and CDR2 as SQIVND (reference sequence). After removal of 6 bases from V and 12 bases from J, the junction contained 6 bases not matched to a gene. This CDR3 spans 12 amino acids. CDR3 in DNA: TGTGCCAGTAGGAGTAGCGGGAGTAGGCAGTTCTTC. Protein sequence: CASRSSGSRQFF.

The rearrangement uses TRBV29-1 and TRBJ1-2; weak D call: TRBD1 (6 bases). The V and J ends lost 5 bases and 3 bases respectively, with 7 bases between them. The CDR3 loop spans 11 amino acids. The germline V gene encodes CDR1 SQVTM and CDR2 ANQGSEA. The CDR3 sequence is CSVRTDYGYTF. The DNA for the CDR3 is TGCAGCGTTCGGACAGACTATGGCTACACCTTC.